These 6 T cell receptor beta chains originate from one sample sequenced in a study of identical twins. Each CDR3 protein is one row after TCRdb ran MiXCR on the 5' RACE reads. The data contain 450,000 or so distinct CDR3 sequences, approximately 15% of them singletons. A further study also used this sample, focusing on yellow fever vaccine responses in identical twins.

The material sequenced was CD4+ T cells sorted from blood. All receptors derive from a woman under 30 in good health.

Only a few counts were recorded for this clonotype. V gene TRBV12-3 or TRBV12-4 combines with J gene TRBJ2-5, with a weak D call TRBD2 (5 bases). Trimming cost V 3 bases and J 3 bases, with 17 bases left between them. The CDR3 is made up of 16 amino acids. CDR3 in amino acids: CASSFIGNDFKETQYF. DNA of the CDR3: TGTGCCAGCAGTTTTATCGGGAATGATTTTAAAGAGACCCAGTACTTC.

At least ten counts were recorded for this clonotype. The genes are TRBV29-1 and TRBJ2-7; the match to TRBD1 covers 9 bases. Germline V lookup: CDR1 SQVTM, CDR2 ANQGSEA. V lost 4 bases and J lost 7; bases outside the gene matches: 14. The CDR3 is 15 amino acids. CDR3 in amino acids: CSVGFLTGGKSEQYF. The CDR3 coding sequence is TGCAGCGTTGGGTTCCTGACAGGGGGAAAGTCAGAGCAGTACTTC.

The CDR3 here is CASSYGRLRGQETQYF. The CDR3 region has the DNA TGTGCCAGCAGTTACGGAAGGTTGCGCGGACAAGAGACCCAGTACTTC. The chain couples TRBV6-2 or TRBV6-3 to TRBJ2-5; D gene uncertain. V was cut by 2 bases and J by 2 bases, with 15 bases left in between. CDR3 length: 16 amino acids. CDR1 is MNHEY, CDR2 SVGEGT, per germline.

The rearrangement links TRBV29-1 to TRBJ2-7, with TRBD2 matching over 11 bases. V lost 3 bases to trimming and J lost 6 bases; unmatched junction nucleotides: 7. In germline, CDR1 is SQVTM, CDR2 ANQGSEA. There are 14 residues in the CDR3. The CDR3 nucleotides read TGCAGCGTTGATGTTCTAGCGGGGGGACCCGAGCAGTACTTC. Translated: CSVDVLAGGPEQYF.

This clonotype was found a few times. The chain couples TRBV5-6 to TRBJ2-6; D remains ambiguous. V was clipped by 1 base and J by 1 base, with 6 bases between them. This CDR3 has 15 amino acids. In germline, CDR1 is SGHDT, CDR2 YYEEEE. The CDR3 spells CASSLTVSGANVLTF. As DNA, the CDR3 is TGTGCCAGCAGCTTGACAGTTTCTGGGGCCAACGTCCTGACTTTC.

CDR3 sequence reads: CASSFRPGENIQYF. The DNA of the CDR3 is TGTGCCAGCAGTTTTCGACCAGGGGAAAACATTCAGTACTTC. The chain uses TRBV27 and TRBJ2-4; tentative D call: TRBD1 (6 bases). Germline V gene data show CDR1 as MNHEY and CDR2 as SMNVEV (reference sequence). Trimming pared 3 bases from V and 5 bases from J, leaving 11 bases between. This CDR3 is built from 14 residues.